This T cell receptor beta chain is drawn from a study of T-cell memory formation after mild COVID-19 (dated by TCRdb to the early 2020s). Some background on the complete study: TCR sequence clusters from the two donors were largely donor specific. In a couple of donors, T-cell clones that expanded and contracted after mild COVID-19 were tracked by sequencing TCRalpha and TCRbeta repertoires over time. The cohort was made up of two young adult volunteers, one female and one male, who were previously healthy.

What the study reported, not specific to this receptor: From day 15 to 85, contracting clones showed balanced CD4/CD8 phenotypes, whereas a second wave of clones that expanded from day 15 to 37 leaned towards CD4+. The study included only a couple of mild cases, and larger cohorts that include severe cases with pre-infection samples were judged to be necessary. Contracting CD4+ clones were located mainly in the CM and EM memory subsets, whereas CD8+ clones were found to be enriched in EMRA. SARS-CoV-2 specificity of the second-wave clones peaking on day 37 was not confirmed. The detection of some responding clones in pre-infection memory suggests that pre-existing cross-reactive memory T cells joined the SARS-CoV-2 response.

The germline V gene (reference sequence) yields SEHNR for CDR1 and FQNEAQ for CDR2. V is clipped by 3 bases and J by 0 bases, and the sequence between their germline boundaries is 10 bases long. The CDR3 covers 15 residues, taking in both the cysteine and the phenylalanine. Only the CDR3 portion is preserved as DNA: 45 bases, with reading frame beginning at the first base. Ficoll-Paque density gradient centrifugation was the method used to isolate PBMCs. A remark on this clonotype: The target of this receptor is not known. No much larger clone exists at a distance of one base, and base qualities are not known.

The reads were generated on an Illumina NovaSeq 6000. cDNA libraries for TCRalpha and TCRbeta were prepared by 5'RACE using constant-segment primers, with sample barcodes and unique molecular identifiers added. Trizol reagent was used to extract RNA from every sample. The libraries were amplified in two PCR steps, and the second step added a second sample barcode and Illumina TruSeq adapters. Libraries were sequenced on an Illumina NovaSeq with 2 x 150 bp paired-end reads. The study's processing was this. With migec v1.2.7, reads were demultiplexed and then collapsed into UMI-guided consensus sequences. With mixcr v2.1.11, UMI consensuses were aligned to TRA and TRB V and J templates and assembled into clonotypes. A clonotype was counted as expanded or contracted only when both edgeR and NoisET called the clonotype significant, with the noise models trained on biological replicates. For edgeR calls, a false discovery rate-adjusted p below 0.01 and a log2 fold-change threshold of 1 were applied. As an exploratory analysis of dynamics, max-normalized trajectories of the 1000 most abundant clonotypes were examined by PCA with hierarchical clustering. Separately sequenced CD4+ and CD8+ repertoires were used to assign a CD4 or CD8 phenotype to each responding clone. TCRdb passed the public sequencing reads through fastp at Q25 and MiXCR, retaining productive beta sequences. Merged by CDR3 protein, the rows form single entries marked with the most common genes and DNA. These V and J calls originate from TCRdb's pipeline instead of the authors' own analysis. The sample contains around 300,000 distinct CDR3 sequences, around 15% of them found a single time. The ten largest clones capture approximately 21% of the sample.

The sequence was collected from a young man who had mild COVID-19 (a few samples of this study predate the infection). The sample titles of this study are shuffled in the database, so cell type and time point are left out; the donor was told from shared clones. The sequencing sample was made of PBMCs or a T cell subset sorted from them (not recorded which). The chain employs TRBV7-9 and TRBJ2-3; the D gene cannot be named for sure. CDR3 protein: CASSFTASSTDTQYF. In nucleotide form, the sequence is TGTGCCAGCAGCTTTACAGCCTCTAGCACAGATACGCAGTATTTT.